This T cell receptor (beta chain) was captured in a study of identical twins (TCRdb year 2016). Study-level background: The study deep-sequenced TCR alpha and beta repertoires from monozygotic twins, unrelated adults of various ages and cord blood to test whether fetal clonotypes persist. To rule out contamination, replicate twin experiments were performed at different times with different library preparation protocols.

Only healthy Caucasian donors were included. The twin cohort comprised three pairs of female monozygotic twins, all aged about 18 to 29 years. RNA for TCR libraries was isolated from peripheral blood mononuclear cells. Libraries were made using 5' RACE. TCRdb lists the instrument as Illumina HiSeq 2000. Template switching introduced a universal primer binding site; the final cDNA contained a unique molecular identifier, enabling accurate counting of TCR cDNA molecules. Specific primers in the conserved constant-segment region were used to synthesize first-strand cDNA for TCR alpha and beta chains. Each cDNA library was double barcoded, with a SMART-Mk sample barcode plus Illumina barcodes, to control for contamination. TruSeq adapter sequences, together with Illumina sample barcodes, were added in two successive PCR steps. The Illumina HiSeq platform was used with custom primers to sequence TCR alpha and beta cDNA libraries. As for how the authors treated the data: Raw reads were processed with MiGEC to extract unique molecular identifiers, and MiXCR was used to determine CDR3 positions. For each individual, recombination models were inferred using an EM algorithm with the repgenHMM and IGoR tools. The tcR package in R was used for shared clonotype analysis, with sharing normalized by the product of cloneset sizes. To study raw recombination free of thymic and clonal selection effects, out-of-frame nonproductive sequences were analyzed. TCRdb ran its own pipeline on the public reads, namely fastp trimming at Q25 and MiXCR clone calling, and kept in-frame beta chains. CDR3 protein duplicates are merged, each entry listing the most common genes and DNA. These V and J calls are TCRdb output, not the study's own analysis. The sample has approximately 590,000 distinct CDR3 sequences on record, approximately 9.6% of them singletons. The leading ten clones occupy more than 2.5% of the sample.

On the study overall, not on this receptor specifically: A weaker excess of twin sharing was found in beta out-of-frame sequences because the signal-to-noise ratio was lowered by fewer shared sequences. Invariant T cells such as MAIT and iNKT could partly confound zero-insertion analyses, although diverse VJ usage argued against such confounding for most clonotypes. Abundant cord blood beta clonotypes had fewer insertions, young adult naive repertoires showed a similar but weaker trend, and memory repertoires showed no such trend. In monozygotic twins, recombination models systematically underestimated out-of-frame TCR alpha sharing, but the models matched the sharing seen between unrelated individuals. Compared with coincidental sharing between unrelated individuals, out-of-frame TCR alpha sequences shared between twins had an excess of sequences with low generation probability. Because the same donors could not be followed over many years, conclusions were based on cross-sectional statistical analysis.

Comments on this clonotype: Its antigen specificity is not known. No much larger clone exists at a distance of one base, and base qualities are not known.

The sample was also reused in another study, on yellow fever vaccine responses in identical twins. Looking at the second paper: According to the authors, in identical twins the way T cells responded to vaccination appeared partly convergent and partly personalized. The study precisely tracked vaccine-responding T cell clones in identical twins.

The receptor was derived from a woman under 30 in good health. Sequenced material: PBMCs.

The CDR3 loop reads CASSLGTRRGDTQYF. The bases are TGTGCCAGCAGCTTAGGGACTCGACGTGGGGATACGCAGTATTTT. The chain joins TRBV7-9 to TRBJ2-3; the D gene is perhaps TRBD2, from 5 matching bases. Taken from the germline V gene (reference sequence), the CDR1 and CDR2 loops are SEHNR and FQNEAQ. At the junction V is shortened by 1 base and J by 6 bases, with 14 bases in between. The CDR3 runs 15 amino acids, cysteine and phenylalanine included. Only the CDR3 DNA is retained, 45 bases long and in frame from the first base.